These 27 T cell receptor beta chains were all obtained from the same sample, sequenced in a study of siplizumab effects on memory and regulatory T cells. Produced via immunoSEQ multiplex PCR; TCRdb's table is partial and in-frame only. The table shows more than 95,000 clones, with just over 90% occurring only once. Material: CD4+ T cells sorted from blood. These receptors were collected from a human donor in good health.

This chain joins TRBV20-1 and TRBJ1-1; D not certain. Trimming shortened V by 0 bases and J by 7 bases, and 6 bases separated the two germline ends. Germline loops: CDR1 DFQATT, CDR2 SNEGSKA (reference sequence). The CDR3 loop spans 11 amino acids. CDR3 region: CSARDSLEAFF. CDR3 DNA: TGCAGTGCTAGAGACAGCCTTGAAGCTTTCTTT.

This clone was seen only a few times. This chain links TRBV7-2 with TRBJ2-5; D perhaps matches TRBD2 (5 bases). Germline V gene sequence: CDR1 SGHTA, CDR2 FQGNSA. This CDR3 has 13 amino acids. V was clipped by 7 bases and J by 5 bases, with 14 bases between them. The CDR3 DNA follows: TGTGCCAGCAACCAGCGAGCGGCTGAGACCCAGTACTTC. Translating it yields CASNQRAAETQYF.

The table lists this clone with a few counts. This chain joins TRBV30 and TRBJ1-2; 7 positions match TRBD1. V dropped 8 bases and J dropped 5; count of bases not matched to a gene: 8. Germline V gene lookup returns CDR1 GTSNPN and CDR2 SVGIG (reference sequence). The CDR3 length is 12 residues. The CDR3 loop reads CAGDRVFYGYTF. Here the CDR3 DNA reads TGTGCCGGTGACAGGGTTTTTTATGGCTACACCTTC.

The chain has TRBV27 and TRBJ2-1; perhaps TRBD1 as D (5 bases). CDR1 MNHEY and CDR2 SMNVEV come from the germline V gene (reference sequence). The V end lost 6 bases, the J end lost 8 bases, and 17 bases lay between the germline ends. This CDR3 comprises 14 residues. The CDR3 protein is CASSRDGRAYEQFF. In DNA, the CDR3 is TGTGCCAGCAGCCGCGACGGCAGGGCTTATGAGCAGTTCTTC.

V and J are TRBV28 and TRBJ2-5; D unclear. Trimming removed 2 bases at V and 2 bases at J, with 9 bases between. CDR3 length: 14 amino acids. CDR1 and CDR2 from the germline V gene are MDHEN and SYDVKM. The CDR3 DNA reads as TGTGCCAGCAGTTTAACCCTGGGGCAAGAGACCCAGTACTTC. It is translated as CASSLTLGQETQYF.

The rearrangement links TRBV7-9 to TRBJ2-5; perhaps TRBD1 as D (5 bases). The CDR3 is 15 amino acids. Trimming removed 3 bases at V and 2 bases at J, with 13 bases between. CDR1 and CDR2 (germline): SEHNR, FQNEAQ (reference sequence). The CDR3 nucleotides are TGTGCCAGCAGCTTTCCGGCAGGGATTCAAGAGACCCAGTACTTC. The encoded protein is CASSFPAGIQETQYF.

The rearrangement joins TRBV10-3 to TRBJ1-1, with a possible D match to TRBD1 (6 bases). Between the trimmed V and J ends, which lost 2 bases and 12 bases, there was a span of 13 bases. The V gene's germline CDR1 is ENHRY and CDR2 SYGVKD. The CDR3 sequence is 12 residues long. The CDR3 loop is CAISETTGRSFF. DNA for the CDR3: TGTGCCATCAGTGAGACCACAGGGCGATCTTTCTTT.

The rearrangement joins TRBV25-1 to TRBJ1-5, with 8 bases aligning to TRBD1. The ends lost 6 bases at V and 7 bases at J; junction bases unmatched: 8. CDR1 and CDR2 (germline): MGHDK, SYGVNS. The CDR3 spans 14 residues. The CDR3 sequence is CASSQTGVGQPQHF. The CDR3 DNA reads as TGTGCCAGCAGCCAGACAGGGGTTGGACAGCCCCAGCATTTT.

V usage is TRBV4-1 and J usage is TRBJ1-3; D might be TRBD1 (5 bases). Trimming took off 0 bases at V and 2 bases at J, with 14 bases between the two ends. CDR1 and CDR2 (germline): MGHRA, YSYEKL. The CDR3 runs 17 residues. CDR3 loop: CASSQDSGQSTGNTIYF. The CDR3 DNA sequence: TGCGCCAGCAGCCAAGATTCGGGGCAGTCTACTGGAAACACCATATATTTT.

The J gene is TRBJ1-6, the V gene TRBV6-1; no firm D call. The CDR3 runs 13 residues. Trimming took 0 bases from V and 8 from J, leaving 5 bases between them. Germline assignment: CDR1 MNHNS and CDR2 SASEGT. CDR3 in amino acids: CASSEAFHSPLHF. In DNA, the CDR3 is TGTGCCAGCAGTGAAGCGTTTCATTCACCCCTCCACTTT.

The V call is TRBV6-5, the J call TRBJ1-1; D might be TRBD1 (5 bases). The length of the CDR3 is 13 residues. Trimming stripped 5 bases from V and 5 bases from J, with 12 bases between. CDR1 MNHEY and CDR2 SVGAGI come from the germline V gene. The CDR3 coding sequence is TGTGCCAGCAGTCACCTAAGGGGAACTGAAGCTTTCTTT. Encoded protein: CASSHLRGTEAFF.

This chain uses TRBV18 with TRBJ2-1; 12 positions match TRBD1. Germline values: CDR1 KGHSH, CDR2 LQKENI. J gave up 0 bases and V 2 bases, and 17 bases lay outside the gene matches. This CDR3 region has 22 residues. The CDR3 DNA sequence: TGTGCCAGCTCACCAGATATAGGGACAGGGGGCTGGCTGGCGAGCTCCTACAATGAGCAGTTCTTC. Amino acids: CASSPDIGTGGWLASSYNEQFF.

The V and J genes are TRBV11-3 and TRBJ2-5; D may be TRBD1 (6 bases). CDR1 SGHNT and CDR2 YENEEA come from the germline V gene. The CDR3 totals 14 residues. V lost 1 base and J 4 bases, leaving 10 bases between the germline ends. CDR3 sequence (DNA): TGTGCCAGCAGCTTAGTTGGACAGCCAGAGACCCAGTACTTC. Protein sequence: CASSLVGQPETQYF.

V usage is TRBV10-3 and J usage is TRBJ2-3; possibly TRBD2 for D (5 bases). CDR3 length: 11 residues. Germline lookup yields CDR1 ENHRY and CDR2 SYGVKD. With 7 bases removed from V and 9 bases from J, the gap between germline ends came to 11 bases. The CDR3 region has the DNA TGTGCCATCATGCGAGAGCGGACGCAGTATTTT. It codes for CAIMRERTQYF.

This chain joins TRBV6-5 and TRBJ2-7; 14 nucleotides match TRBD2. The CDR3 spans 14 residues. V trimming: 6 bases; J trimming: 9 bases; junction bases outside the gene matches: 7. In germline, CDR1 is MNHEY, CDR2 SVGAGI. The CDR3 spells CASRQGLAGAVQYF. As DNA, the CDR3 is TGTGCCAGCAGACAGGGACTAGCGGGAGCAGTGCAGTACTTC.

V and J are TRBV7-6 and TRBJ1-1; maybe TRBD1 (5 bases). The CDR3 is made up of 14 amino acids. Trimming stripped 5 bases from V and 3 bases from J, with 13 bases between. CDR1 and CDR2 from the germline V gene are SGHVS and FNYEAQ. The CDR3 DNA reads TGTGCCAGCAGCCCCCGGGGGGTAGACACTGAAGCTTTCTTT. Translation: CASSPRGVDTEAFF.

The rearrangement joins TRBV10-2 to TRBJ2-3; 10 bases fit TRBD2. This CDR3 spans 17 amino acids. In germline, CDR1 is WSHSY, CDR2 SAAADI. J was trimmed by 0 bases and V by 2 bases; bases with no gene match: 5. The CDR3 loop reads CASSEASGGASTDTQYF. For the CDR3, the DNA is TGCGCCAGCAGTGAGGCTAGCGGGGGAGCTAGCACAGATACGCAGTATTTT.

The chain employs TRBV6-5 and TRBJ2-7; 10 bases agree with TRBD1. From germline, CDR1 is MNHEY and CDR2 SVGAGI. Trimming took 0 bases from V and 6 from J; bases not matched to a gene: 8. The CDR3 has 16 amino acids. The CDR3 sequence: CASSYSIGTGVREQYF. The CDR3 nucleotides read TGTGCCAGCAGTTACTCGATTGGGACAGGGGTCCGCGAGCAGTACTTC.

This clone was found a few times. V usage is TRBV27 and J usage is TRBJ2-4; no firm D call. V was shortened by 3 bases and J by 3 bases, with 6 bases between the two germline ends. Germline CDR1 reads MNHEY; CDR2 reads SMNVEV (reference sequence). The CDR3 covers 13 residues. The CDR3 here is CASSFTYKNIQYF. The CDR3 DNA follows: TGTGCCAGCAGTTTTACCTACAAAAACATTCAGTACTTC.

This clone was seen more than once but under ten times. V usage is TRBV19 and J usage is TRBJ1-2, with 7 bases matching TRBD1. Germline V gene data show CDR1 as LNHDA and CDR2 as SQIVND (reference sequence). The CDR3 is 16 residues long. The ends lost 3 bases at V and 0 bases at J; junction bases unmatched: 7. The CDR3 loop reads CASSIWTGNTNYGYTF. The CDR3 DNA reads TGTGCCAGTAGTATTTGGACAGGCAATACTAACTATGGCTACACCTTC.

The genes are TRBV10-3 and TRBJ2-2; TRBD1 aligns across 9 bases. The V segment lost 7 bases and the J segment 1 base; nucleotides outside the gene matches: 4. The CDR3 extends over 15 amino acids. CDR1 and CDR2 (germline): ENHRY, SYGVKD. The CDR3 sequence is CAINGGQGNTGELFF. In nucleotides, the CDR3 is TGTGCCATCAACGGGGGACAGGGGAACACCGGGGAGCTGTTTTTT.

The chain uses TRBV19 and TRBJ1-5; 7 bases map to TRBD1. V gave up 7 bases and J gave up 6 bases; unmatched junction bases: 9. The CDR3 is made up of 14 amino acids. Germline V lookup: CDR1 LNHDA, CDR2 SQIVND (reference sequence). DNA of the CDR3: TGTGCCAGTAAGGGGACAGCCGACGGTCAGCCCCAGCATTTT. Amino acids: CASKGTADGQPQHF.

The chain joins TRBV5-1 to TRBJ1-1; tentative D call: TRBD1 (5 bases). The CDR3 covers 13 residues. Trimming left V 5 bases short and J 1 base short, with 9 bases between. Per the germline V gene, CDR1 is SGHRS and CDR2 is YFSETQ. The CDR3 is CASRPGQNTEAFF. The CDR3, as DNA: TGCGCCAGCAGGCCCGGACAGAACACTGAAGCTTTCTTT.

The chain links TRBV5-4 to TRBJ2-2; D might be TRBD1 or TRBD2, each matching 5 bases. Germline V gene sequence: CDR1 SGHNT, CDR2 YYREEE (reference sequence). This CDR3 comprises 16 residues. V was shortened by 4 bases and J by 8 bases, with 21 bases between the two germline ends. The CDR3 DNA reads as TGTGCCAGCAGCAGTCCGGGCCCCCGGGGCCGAGGGGAGCTGTTTTTT. Translating gives CASSSPGPRGRGELFF.

The chain recombines TRBV7-8 with TRBJ2-2; 8 nucleotides agree with TRBD1. The germline CDR1 and CDR2 sequences are SGHVS and FQNEAQ. Germline trimming cut 5 bases from V and 2 bases from J; bases unmatched to any gene: 7. This CDR3 has 16 amino acids. CDR3 in DNA: TGTGCCAGCAGCCTAGAGGACAGGGCAAACACCGGGGAGCTGTTTTTT. Its protein product is CASSLEDRANTGELFF. Drawing the rest from reference TRBV7-8 and TRBJ2-2, the complete variable domain is GAGVSQSPRYKVAKRGQDVALRCDPISGHVSLFWYQQALGQGPEFLTYFQNEAQLDKSGLPSDRFFAERPEGSVSTLKIQRTQQEDSAVYLCASSLEDRANTGELFFGEGSRLTVL.

The V gene is TRBV19, the J gene TRBJ1-5; 7 bases fit TRBD1. CDR1 and CDR2 from the germline V gene are LNHDA and SQIVND (reference sequence). The V segment lost 3 bases and the J segment 4 bases; nucleotides outside the gene matches: 3. This CDR3 is 14 amino acids long. The CDR3 is CASSMTGPNQPQHF. Written as DNA, the CDR3 is TGTGCCAGTAGTATGACAGGGCCTAATCAGCCCCAGCATTTT. Complete variable domain (other parts from reference TRBV19 and TRBJ1-5): DGGITQSPKYLFRKEGQNVTLSCEQNLNHDAMYWYRQDPGQGLRLIYYSQIVNDFQKGDIAEGYSVSREKKESFPLTVTSAQKNPTAFYLCASSMTGPNQPQHFGDGTRLSIL.

The chain joins TRBV9 to TRBJ2-3; the D gene could be TRBD1 or TRBD2 (5 bases each). Trimming cost V 3 bases and J 9 bases, with 14 bases left between them. CDR3 length: 13 amino acids. Germline-derived CDR1 and CDR2 are SGDLS and YYNGEE. The CDR3 region is CASSAPRDLTQYF. The CDR3 region has the DNA TGTGCCAGCAGCGCTCCCCGGGACCTAACGCAGTATTTT.